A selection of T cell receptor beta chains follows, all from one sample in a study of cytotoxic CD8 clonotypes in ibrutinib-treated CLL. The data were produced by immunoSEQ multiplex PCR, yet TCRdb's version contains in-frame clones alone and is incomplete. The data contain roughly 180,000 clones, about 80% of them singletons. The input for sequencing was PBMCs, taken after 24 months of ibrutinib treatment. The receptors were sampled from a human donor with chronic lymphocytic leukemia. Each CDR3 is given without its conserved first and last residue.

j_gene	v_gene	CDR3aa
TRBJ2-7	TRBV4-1	ASSLGTGAREQY
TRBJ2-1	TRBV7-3	ASSLTGASSVYSYNEQF
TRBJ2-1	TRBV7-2	ASSKSGTSGRKGF
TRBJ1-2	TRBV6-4	ASRGQWGYT
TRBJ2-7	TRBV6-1	ASRNQPEVGEQY
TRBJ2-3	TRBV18	ASSPRVSSTDTQY
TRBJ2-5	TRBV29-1	SVDPGTGGNQETQY
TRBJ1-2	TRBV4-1	ASSQTGLSYGYT
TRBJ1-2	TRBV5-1	ASSLNSLANGYT
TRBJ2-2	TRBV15	ATSRDRAYTGELF
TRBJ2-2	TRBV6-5	ASSYSTAGELF
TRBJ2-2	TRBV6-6	ASSYSTGELF